This TCR beta chain was obtained from a study of blood T cell repertoires in COVID-19. Only in-frame clones appear in the TCRdb table, and some are missing; sequencing was by immunoSEQ multiplex PCR. The repertoire holds around 260,000 clones, roughly four fifths seen once, with over 9% in the top ten. V dropped 4 bases and J dropped 0 bases, with 7 bases sitting between them. Germline V lookup: CDR1 LGHDT, CDR2 YNNKEL (reference sequence). The CDR3 spans 15 residues. Sequencing used peripheral blood. The V gene is TRBV3-1 (or the pseudogene TRBV3-2), the J gene TRBJ2-6; no clear D. This sequence originates from a woman in her fifties or sixties who had recovered from COVID-19. This CDR3 is CASSPTASGANVLTF. CDR3 nucleotides: TGTGCCAGCAGCCCCACAGCCTCTGGGGCCAACGTCCTGACTTTC.